The 10 T cell receptor beta chains listed next were all sequenced from one sample in a study of cytomegalovirus exposure and HLA in healthy donors. The PCR contained 60 Vbeta and 13 Jbeta primers. Method: immunoSEQ multiplex PCR; TCRdb's copy keeps in-frame clones and lacks some. Of roughly 140,000 clones in the sample, approximately 78% are singletons; the top ten hold about 6.6%. The sample was PBMCs. The receptors here all came from a woman in her thirties or forties in good health and CMV-seropositive.

V usage is TRBV27 and J usage is TRBJ2-3, with TRBD1 matching over 7 bases. Germline V gene lookup returns CDR1 MNHEY and CDR2 SMNVEV (reference sequence). V gave up 7 bases and J gave up 3 bases; unmatched junction bases: 7. The CDR3 is 14 amino acids. CDR3 loop: CASTRKGATDTQYF. CDR3 nucleotides: TGTGCCAGCACACGGAAGGGGGCTACAGATACGCAGTATTTT.

The J gene is TRBJ2-7, the V gene TRBV18, with a weak D call TRBD1 (5 bases). V was cut by 1 base and J by 6 bases, with 7 bases left in between. CDR1 and CDR2 from the germline V gene are KGHSH and LQKENI. This CDR3 spans 12 amino acids. For the CDR3, the DNA is TGTGCCAGCTCACCACAGGGGTTCGAGCAGTACTTC. Encoded protein: CASSPQGFEQYF.

This clone was observed a handful of times. The chain joins TRBV30 to TRBJ2-2; 7 positions match TRBD1. In germline, CDR1 is GTSNPN, CDR2 SVGIG (reference sequence). V was pared by 7 bases and J by 5 bases, with 19 bases of the junction left unmatched. There are 17 residues in the CDR3. CDR3 protein: CASFSRDREVVTGELFF. The CDR3 DNA reads as TGTGCCTCTTTCTCTAGGGACAGAGAGGTGGTAACCGGGGAGCTGTTTTTT. Variable domain in full (rest from reference TRBV30 and TRBJ2-2): SQTIHQWPATLVQPVGSPLSLECTVEGTSNPNLYWYRQAAGRGLQLLFYSVGIGQISSEVPQNLSASRPQDRQFILSSKKLLLSDSGFYLCASFSRDREVVTGELFFGEGSRLTVL.

The V and J genes are TRBV27 and TRBJ2-7; a weak D match, TRBD2 (6 bases). Per the germline V gene, CDR1 is MNHEY and CDR2 is SMNVEV (reference sequence). The CDR3 has 12 amino acids. Trimming shortened V by 2 bases and J by 6 bases, and 8 bases separated the two germline ends. This chain's CDR3 is CASSLAGREQYF. The DNA of the CDR3 is TGTGCCAGCAGTTTAGCGGGACGCGAGCAGTACTTC.

J is TRBJ2-5 and V is TRBV7-9, with a weak D call TRBD1 (5 bases). The CDR3 sequence is 13 residues long. The V end lost 2 bases, the J end lost 5 bases, and 9 bases lay between the germline ends. Germline CDR1 is SEHNR and CDR2 is FQNEAQ (reference sequence). The CDR3 DNA reads TGTGCCAGCAGCTTACAGGGCGCGGAGACCCAGTACTTC. Translated: CASSLQGAETQYF.

V usage is TRBV7-9 and J usage is TRBJ2-6; 8 bases map to TRBD1. The CDR3 extends over 16 amino acids. The germline V gene encodes CDR1 SEHNR and CDR2 FQNEAQ (reference sequence). Trimming removed 5 bases from V and 4 bases from J; junction bases left unmatched: 7. CDR3 loop: CASSPQGAGGANVLTF. CDR3 nucleotides: TGTGCCAGCAGCCCCCAGGGGGCAGGCGGGGCCAACGTCCTGACTTTC.

The rearrangement joins TRBV6-4 to TRBJ2-1; 9 bases match TRBD2. Germline V gene data show CDR1 as MRHNA and CDR2 as SNTAGT. The CDR3 loop spans 14 amino acids. Losses at the gene ends were 5 bases for V and 6 bases for J; bases not matched to a gene: 5. This CDR3 reads CASSIRTSVNEQFF. The CDR3 DNA reads TGTGCCAGCAGTATACGGACTAGCGTCAATGAGCAGTTCTTC.

J is TRBJ1-5 and V is TRBV7-2; 7 bases agree with TRBD1. Trimming took 10 bases from V and 3 from J; bases not matched to a gene: 6. The CDR3 runs 13 residues. Germline V gene data show CDR1 as SGHTA and CDR2 as FQGNSA. CDR3 coding DNA: TGTGCCACCCAGGGGGTCGTCAATCAGCCCCAGCATTTT. Its translation is CATQGVVNQPQHF.

The V call is TRBV19, the J call TRBJ2-7; 13 bases map to TRBD2. In germline, CDR1 is LNHDA, CDR2 SQIVND (reference sequence). V lost 5 bases and J lost 3; bases outside the gene matches: 4. CDR3 length equals 15 residues. CDR3 DNA sequence: TGTGCCAGTAGTCCTTGGACTAGCGGGAGCTACGAGCAGTACTTC. This sequence encodes CASSPWTSGSYEQYF.

The chain has TRBV28 and TRBJ1-2; no firm D call. The length of the CDR3 is 12 residues. The V gene lost 5 bases and the J gene lost 4 bases, with 8 bases spanning the gap. CDR1 is MDHEN and CDR2 is SYDVKM in the germline V gene. In DNA, the CDR3 is TGTGCCAGCAGTACCCACGGCTATGGCTACACCTTC. Translating gives CASSTHGYGYTF.